This TCR beta chain was profiled in a study of monozygotic twins with inflammatory bowel disease. The study's findings and limits: Individual T cell subtypes were not distinguishable. For IBD patients, clonotypes shared with others were fewer than for healthy twins, especially with disease activity.

Each UMI, carrying a 6-nucleotide sample barcode, came from template switching. Using the 5' RACE reads, TCRdb records one entry per CDR3 protein without DNA. The sample table includes a few hundred thousand distinct CDR3 sequences. The CDR3 runs to 15 residues. Germline CDR1 reads KGHSH; CDR2 reads LQKENI. Whole blood, unsorted for T cells, was the source of total RNA. Details on this clonotype: What it binds is not known.

The chain links TRBV18 to TRBJ2-7; TCRdb reports TRBD1, a call that lacks DNA to check it against. The sequence derives from a human donor with ulcerative colitis or Crohn's disease, or a healthy co-twin of an affected twin (not recorded which). The sample consisted of blood. CDR3 in amino acids: CASSGGAGPTYEQYF.